The rows below give T cell receptor beta chains drawn from one sample of a study of shared clonotypes between healthy human individuals. The protocol was immunoSEQ multiplex PCR, while the TCRdb copy is restricted to in-frame clones and leaves out a portion. The sample records roughly 2.5 million clones, around 94% being singletons. Sequences were obtained from naive CD4+ T cells sorted from blood. Receptors were obtained from a young man in good health. The CDR3 runs from the conserved cysteine through the conserved F or W. The order of the fields is clone size, V gene, J gene, D gene, CDR3 DNA, CDR3 protein. The D gene is left open where the match is weak. Clone size is stated in some rows and not others, as once, few, many or a class when expanded.

-	TRBV5-1	TRBJ2-7	-	TGCGCCAGCAGCAGGACTCAGGGAACCGGCGAGCAGTACTTC	CASSRTQGTGEQYF
-	TRBV28	TRBJ1-2	-	TGTGCCAGCAGTTTGCTAGGTGGCTACACCTTC	CASSLLGGYTF
-	TRBV11-2	TRBJ1-2	-	TGTGCCAGCAGCTTAGAGCAGGACAAGTATGGCTACACCTTC	CASSLEQDKYGYTF
few	TRBV28	TRBJ2-7	TRBD1	TGTGCCAGCACCGATAGCGGCAGGGGGCCCTACGAGCAGTACTTC	CASTDSGRGPYEQYF
-	TRBV5-6	TRBJ2-7	TRBD1	TGTGCCAGCAGCTTGGAAAGGGGGCCCACAGAGCAGTACTTC	CASSLERGPTEQYF
few	TRBV2	TRBJ1-5	-	TGTGCCAGCAGTGACCGGGGGGGTAGCCAGCCCCAGCATTTT	CASSDRGGSQPQHF
-	TRBV7-2	TRBJ2-7	-	TGTGCCAGCAGCTTAGGCGGGCCGGTGTCCTACGAGCAGTACTTC	CASSLGGPVSYEQYF
-	TRBV5-5	TRBJ1-6	-	TGTGCCAGCAGCTCCACGGCCGGCACCTTCTATAATTCACCCCTCCACTTT	CASSSTAGTFYNSPLHF
-	TRBV6-1	TRBJ2-1	TRBD2	TGTGCCAGCAGTGCTAAACTAGCGGGAGGGTACAATGAGCAGTTCTTC	CASSAKLAGGYNEQFF
-	TRBV7-2	TRBJ2-7	TRBD2	TGTGCCAGCAATTTAGCGGGAGGCCCCTACGAGCAGTACTTC	CASNLAGGPYEQYF
-	TRBV30	TRBJ2-1	-	TGTGCCTGGAGTGGAGGGATTATAGTACATGAGCAGTTCTTC	CAWSGGIIVHEQFF
-	TRBV19	TRBJ1-1	TRBD1	TGTGCCAGTAGCCCACAGGGGGCACCAACTGAAGCTTTCTTT	CASSPQGAPTEAFF
-	TRBV25-1	TRBJ2-3	-	TGTGCCAGCAGTTTCCTTGGGACTTCCACCACAGATACGCAGTATTTT	CASSFLGTSTTDTQYF
-	TRBV9	TRBJ2-3	-	TGTGCCAGCAGCGTAGAACCCAGGGTGGCAGATACGCAGTATTTT	CASSVEPRVADTQYF
-	TRBV27	TRBJ2-1	TRBD2	TGTGCCAGCAGCCATTTGACTAGCGGGAGCCCCGGGTATCGGAATGAGCAGTTCTTC	CASSHLTSGSPGYRNEQFF
-	TRBV6-6	TRBJ1-6	-	TGTGCCAGCATGGCCGGGGGCCTCAATTCACCCCTCCACTTT	CASMAGGLNSPLHF
-	TRBV5-1	TRBJ2-2	-	TGCGCCAGCAGCCTGCAGGGCACCGGGGAGCTGTTTTTT	CASSLQGTGELFF
-	TRBV9	TRBJ2-3	TRBD1	TGTGCCAGCAGCGGCAGGGGGAGCACAGATACGCAGTATTTT	CASSGRGSTDTQYF
-	TRBV9	TRBJ2-7	TRBD2	TGTGCCAGCAGCGCGGGGGGGACTAACTCCTACGAGCAGTACTTC	CASSAGGTNSYEQYF
-	TRBV5-6	TRBJ1-6	-	TGTGCCAGCAGCTTAAGCCCCCCGGATCCCCTCCACTTT	CASSLSPPDPLHF
-	TRBV7-2	TRBJ1-5	-	TGTGCCAGCAGCTTTTTGGGGGACAATCAGCCCCAGCATTTT	CASSFLGDNQPQHF
-	TRBV10-1	TRBJ2-1	-	TGCGCCAGCAGTTTAGACACTTACAATGAGCAGTTCTTC	CASSLDTYNEQFF
once	TRBV18	TRBJ2-5	-	TGTGCCAGCTCACCACCGACACTACAAGAGACCCAGTACTTC	CASSPPTLQETQYF
-	TRBV7-2	TRBJ2-1	-	TGTGCCAGCAGCCATCCTAACCTCAATGAGCAGTTCTTC	CASSHPNLNEQFF
-	TRBV5-4	TRBJ1-1	-	TGTGCCAGCAGCCGCCTAGACGGAACCGACACTGAAGCTTTCTTT	CASSRLDGTDTEAFF
-	TRBV19	TRBJ2-1	TRBD2	TGTGCCAGTAGTATACTGGGCGGGAGGTCGTACAATGAGCAGTTCTTC	CASSILGGRSYNEQFF
-	TRBV10-3	TRBJ1-1	TRBD1	TGTGCCACCCAGACAGGGGCAGGAGAGAACACTGAAGCTTTCTTT	CATQTGAGENTEAFF
-	TRBV2	TRBJ1-5	-	TGTGCCAGCAGTGTAGGGGGGTTTAGCAATCAGCCCCAGCATTTT	CASSVGGFSNQPQHF
few	TRBV10-3	TRBJ1-1	-	TGTGCCATCAGGGAAGGGGTGGTCACTGAAGCTTTCTTT	CAIREGVVTEAFF
-	TRBV4-1	TRBJ2-3	TRBD1	TGCGCCAGCAGCCAAGATGGGGACAGCTGGCAGTATTTT	CASSQDGDSWQYF
-	TRBV4-3	TRBJ2-3	-	TGCGCCAGCAGCCAAGCAGCCTTAGGCACAGATACGCAGTATTTT	CASSQAALGTDTQYF
-	TRBV21-1	TRBJ2-7	-	TGTGCCAGCAGCGAGGGACTATCCTACGAGCAGTACTTC	CASSEGLSYEQYF
-	TRBV25-1	TRBJ2-2	-	TGTGCCAGCAGTGAAACTAGGATAAACCCCGGGGAGCTGTTTTTT	CASSETRINPGELFF
-	TRBV4-3	TRBJ2-1	TRBD2	TGCGCCAGCAGCCAACTTGCGCCGGGACTAGCTGTCGGGGGGGTAGAGCAGTTCTTC	CASSQLAPGLAVGGVEQFF
-	TRBV15	TRBJ2-2	-	TGTGCCACCAGCAGAGATAGGACGGGCCGGACCGGGGAGCTGTTTTTT	CATSRDRTGRTGELFF
-	TRBV20-1	TRBJ2-3	-	TGCAGTCCGGCCGCGGATACGCAGTATTTT	CSPAADTQYF
-	TRBV28	TRBJ2-7	TRBD1	TGTGCCAGCAGGGAACCGGGACAGGGGGCAGGGGAGCAGTACTTC	CASREPGQGAGEQYF
-	TRBV19	TRBJ1-5	-	TGTGCCAGTTCCCAGATGGTGAATCAGCCCCAGCATTTT	CASSQMVNQPQHF
once	TRBV29-1	TRBJ2-3	TRBD2	TGCAGCGGCGGGCTAGCGGGCAACACAGATACGCAGTATTTT	CSGGLAGNTDTQYF
-	TRBV21-1	TRBJ1-3	-	TGTGCCAGCAGCCGCTCGGGACAGAGCTCTGGAAACACCATATATTTT	CASSRSGQSSGNTIYF
-	TRBV7-6	TRBJ2-1	TRBD2	TGTGCCAGCAGCATGGGCGGACTAGCGTACCCGGGGGGCTTCGATGAGCAGTTCTTC	CASSMGGLAYPGGFDEQFF
once	TRBV4-1	TRBJ2-5	TRBD1	TGCGCCAGCAGCACCGGGGGACAGGAAGAAATAGAGACCCAGTACTTC	CASSTGGQEEIETQYF
few	TRBV30	TRBJ1-1	TRBD1	TGTGCCTGGAGTCCAGGGGGGAACACTGAAGCTTTCTTT	CAWSPGGNTEAFF
-	TRBV2	TRBJ1-5	-	TGTGCCAGCAGTGAACCGACAGGCGGGGGTCAGCCCCAGCATTTT	CASSEPTGGGQPQHF
-	TRBV9	TRBJ2-3	-	TGTGCCAGCAGCGTAGGGACGGACCCTAGCACAGATACGCAGTATTTT	CASSVGTDPSTDTQYF
-	TRBV11-2	TRBJ1-4	TRBD1	TGTGCCAGCAGCCTAGGCGGGACAGCTAATGAAAAACTGTTTTTT	CASSLGGTANEKLFF
-	TRBV7-3	TRBJ2-3	-	TGTGCCAGCAGCTTAGAGGGGGGGACAGATACGCAGTATTTT	CASSLEGGTDTQYF
-	TRBV2	TRBJ2-5	TRBD1	TGTGCCAGCAGTTCGGACAGGGGAGCCCAAGAGACCCAGTACTTC	CASSSDRGAQETQYF
-	TRBV7-2	TRBJ2-3	-	TGTGCCAGCAGCCGGGCTAGCACAGATACGCAGTATTTT	CASSRASTDTQYF
-	TRBV5-1	TRBJ2-2	TRBD1	TGCGCCAGCAGCCTGGACAGGGGGCAAACCGGGGAGCTGTTTTTT	CASSLDRGQTGELFF
-	TRBV5-5	TRBJ1-3	-	TGTGCCAGCAGCTTGTTTGTCGCAGGGGCTGGAAACACCATATATTTT	CASSLFVAGAGNTIYF
-	TRBV5-4	TRBJ1-3	-	TGTGCCAGCAGCCTATATGCCGCCCCTGGAAACACCATATATTTT	CASSLYAAPGNTIYF